This record concerns one T cell receptor (beta chain) sequence. Its specificity is not known. The use of a sample-barcoded 5' primer and a J-beta primer mix characterized a second PCR of roughly 7 to 11 cycles. One entry per CDR3 protein results from TCRdb running MiXCR on the 5' RACE reads. The sample shows roughly 1.4 million distinct CDR3 sequences, around 55% of them seen only once. They isolated at least 6 million PBMCs from each sample. This CDR3 has 17 residues. J lost 4 bases, V lost 3 bases, and 10 bases had no gene match. Per the germline V gene, CDR1 is SGHTA and CDR2 is FQGNSA. The data originate from a study of blood T cells in healthy people across ages. Broader study findings: Without sorted subsets, naive and antigen-experienced compartments could not be conclusively compared.

The sample was blood. The chain combines TRBV7-2 with TRBJ2-3; 10 bases match TRBD2. This sequence originates from a man between 18 and 29 years old in good health. The CDR3 DNA is TGTGCCAGCAGCTTCCCCGCTAGCGGGAGTGAGCCAGATACGCAGTATTTT. Its translation is CASSFPASGSEPDTQYF.